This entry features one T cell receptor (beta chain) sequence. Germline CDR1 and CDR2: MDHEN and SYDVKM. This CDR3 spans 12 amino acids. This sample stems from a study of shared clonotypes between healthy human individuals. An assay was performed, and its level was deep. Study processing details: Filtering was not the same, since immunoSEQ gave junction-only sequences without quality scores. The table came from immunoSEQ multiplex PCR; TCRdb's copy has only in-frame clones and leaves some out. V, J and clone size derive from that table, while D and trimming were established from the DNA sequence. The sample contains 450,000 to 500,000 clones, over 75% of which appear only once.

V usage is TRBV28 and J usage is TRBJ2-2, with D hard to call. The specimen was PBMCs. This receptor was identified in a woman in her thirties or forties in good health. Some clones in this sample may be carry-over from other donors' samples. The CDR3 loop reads CAVGEYTGELFF. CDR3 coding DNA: TGTGCGGTGGGCGAATACACCGGGGAGCTGTTTTTT.